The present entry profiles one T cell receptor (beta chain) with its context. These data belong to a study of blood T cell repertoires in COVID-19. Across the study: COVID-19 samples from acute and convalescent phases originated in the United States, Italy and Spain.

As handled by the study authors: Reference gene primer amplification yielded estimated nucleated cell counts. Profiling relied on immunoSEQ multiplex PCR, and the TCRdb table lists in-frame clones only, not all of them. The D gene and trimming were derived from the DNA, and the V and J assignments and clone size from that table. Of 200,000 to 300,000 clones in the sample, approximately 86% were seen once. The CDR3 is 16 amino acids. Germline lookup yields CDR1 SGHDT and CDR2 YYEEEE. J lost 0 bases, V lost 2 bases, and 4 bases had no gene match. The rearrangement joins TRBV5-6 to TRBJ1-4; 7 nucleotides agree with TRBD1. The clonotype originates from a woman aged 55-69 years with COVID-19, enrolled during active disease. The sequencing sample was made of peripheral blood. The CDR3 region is CASSFQGVATNEKLFF. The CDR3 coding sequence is TGTGCCAGCAGCTTCCAGGGGGTTGCAACTAATGAAAAACTGTTTTTT.